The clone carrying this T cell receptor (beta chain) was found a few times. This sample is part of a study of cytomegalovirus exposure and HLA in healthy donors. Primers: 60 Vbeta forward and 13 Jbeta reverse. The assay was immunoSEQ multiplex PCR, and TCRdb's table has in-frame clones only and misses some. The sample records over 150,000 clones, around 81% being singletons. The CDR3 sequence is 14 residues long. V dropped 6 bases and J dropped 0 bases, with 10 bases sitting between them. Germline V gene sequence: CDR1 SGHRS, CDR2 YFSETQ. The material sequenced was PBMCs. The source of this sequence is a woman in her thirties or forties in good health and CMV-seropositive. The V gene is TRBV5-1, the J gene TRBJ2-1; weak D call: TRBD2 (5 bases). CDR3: CASKGAPSYNEQFF. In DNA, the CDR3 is TGCGCCAGCAAGGGAGCGCCCTCCTACAATGAGCAGTTCTTC.